Below are 18 T cell receptor beta chains sequenced from a single sample in a study of radiation and T cells in renal cell carcinoma. The treatment is: treatment-naive control, cytoreductive nephrectomy. Sequenced by immunoSEQ multiplex PCR; TCRdb stores in-frame clones only, minus some. The repertoire holds fewer than 10,000 clones, roughly 68% seen once, with approximately 20% in the top ten. The specimen comprised tumor tissue, sampled from a patient whose treatment was nephrectomy without radiotherapy. These receptors were collected from a man aged 55-75 years with renal cell carcinoma.

This clone has a handful of counts. The rearrangement uses TRBV7-2 and TRBJ1-1; no firm D call. V was shortened by 4 bases and J by 7 bases, with 16 bases between the two germline ends. This CDR3 comprises 14 residues. In germline, CDR1 is SGHTA, CDR2 FQGNSA. The CDR3 DNA sequence: TGTGCCAGCAGCTCCCCGCGATTGGCGGATGAAGCTTTCTTT. Translating gives CASSSPRLADEAFF. The whole variable domain, filled in from reference TRBV7-2 and TRBJ1-1, reads GAGVSQSPSNKVTEKGKDVELRCDPISGHTALYWYRQSLGQGLEFLIYFQGNSAPDKSGLPSDRFSAERTGGSVSTLTIQRTQQEDSAVYLCASSSPRLADEAFFGQGTRLTVV.

This clone was detected only a few times. The chain combines TRBV18 with TRBJ2-6; 7 nucleotides align to TRBD1. There are 17 residues in the CDR3. Germline-derived CDR1 and CDR2 are KGHSH and LQKENI. J gave up 0 bases and V 2 bases, and 4 bases lay outside the gene matches. CDR3 bases: TGTGCCAGCTCACCAAGGACAGGAAACTCTGGGGCCAACGTCCTGACTTTC. Translation: CASSPRTGNSGANVLTF. Filled out from reference TRBV18 and TRBJ2-6, the complete variable domain reads NAGVMQNPRHLVRRRGQEARLRCSPMKGHSHVYWYRQLPEEGLKFMVYLQKENIIDESGMPKERFSAEFPKEGPSILRIQQVVRGDSAAYFCASSPRTGNSGANVLTFGAGSRLTVL.

This chain links TRBV21-1 with TRBJ2-3; the D call in the table, TRBD2, was not verified against the DNA. TRBV21-1 is reported as a pseudogene. The CDR3 consists of 14 residues. The CDR3 protein is CASSKLCGVSTQYF. The CDR3 DNA reads as TGTGCCAGCAGCAAATTATGCGGGGTCAGTACGCAGTATTTT.

The rearrangement uses TRBV27 and TRBJ1-4; possible D gene TRBD1, 6 bases. Trimming took 1 base from V and 8 from J, leaving 17 bases between them. This CDR3 is 16 amino acids long. Germline V gives CDR1 MNHEY, CDR2 SMNVEV (reference sequence). DNA of the CDR3: TGTGCCAGCAGTTTATTATCGGGGGGCGGGGGAGAAAAACTGTTTTTT. Translated: CASSLLSGGGGEKLFF.

The chain links TRBV14 to TRBJ2-7, with D hard to call. V gave up 3 bases and J gave up 2 bases, with 11 bases separating them. The length of the CDR3 is 14 residues. Germline values: CDR1 SGHDN, CDR2 FVKESK. CDR3 bases: TGTGCCAGCAGCCACGTCTTATGGGCCTACGAGCAGTACTTC. This sequence encodes CASSHVLWAYEQYF.

The rearrangement links TRBV27 to TRBJ2-1; TRBD2 agrees at 7 bases. Germline V lookup: CDR1 MNHEY, CDR2 SMNVEV (reference sequence). This CDR3 spans 15 amino acids. The V gene end was trimmed by 0 bases and the J gene end by 11 bases; junction bases not matched to a gene: 10. CDR3 nucleotide sequence: TGTGCCAGCAGTTTATCCGTCGGGGTGGGGACTAAGCAGTTCTTC. As protein: CASSLSVGVGTKQFF.

This chain connects TRBV7-2 to TRBJ2-1; a weak D match, TRBD1 (6 bases). V lost 4 bases, J lost 7 bases, and 20 bases lay in between. This CDR3 is built from 16 residues. Looked up from germline, CDR1 is SGHTA and CDR2 is FQGNSA. CDR3 sequence reads: CASSSLPRTVVNEQFF. CDR3 nucleotide sequence: TGTGCCAGCAGCTCCCTTCCGAGGACAGTGGTTAATGAGCAGTTCTTC.

The chain combines TRBV9 with TRBJ2-7, with 11 positions matching TRBD2. Germline CDR1 SGDLS, CDR2 YYNGEE. The CDR3 consists of 18 residues. V was clipped by 0 bases and J by 1 base; unmatched bases: 9. The CDR3 loop is CASSVGLAGSSASYEQYF. In nucleotides, the CDR3 is TGTGCCAGCAGCGTAGGACTAGCGGGGAGTTCTGCGTCCTACGAGCAGTACTTC.

The chain has TRBV18 and TRBJ2-7, with D tentatively TRBD1 or TRBD2 (5 bases each). The CDR3 length is 15 residues. The germline V gene has CDR1 KGHSH and CDR2 LQKENI. Trimming cost V 4 bases and J 5 bases, with 18 bases left between them. Here the CDR3 DNA reads TGTGCCAGCTCACGGGACCCGGGGATTCTCGACGAGCAGTACTTC. As protein: CASSRDPGILDEQYF.

This clone has more than one count but fewer than ten. The rearrangement joins TRBV27 to TRBJ1-6, with unresolved D. Germline assignment: CDR1 MNHEY and CDR2 SMNVEV (reference sequence). Deletions cut 3 bases from V and 3 bases from J, with 12 bases between. This CDR3 is 16 amino acids long. The CDR3 DNA is TGTGCCAGCAGTTTGGGCAGGCCTAGCTATAATTCACCCCTCCACTTT. This encodes CASSLGRPSYNSPLHF.

The CDR3, as DNA: TGTGCCAGCAGCGTCGGACGGGCTCCCGGTAACGAAAAACTGTTTTTT. It is translated as CASSVGRAPGNEKLFF. The chain couples TRBV9 to TRBJ1-4; D is uncertain. The V gene lost 2 bases and the J gene lost 8 bases, with 19 bases spanning the gap. The V gene's germline CDR1 is SGDLS and CDR2 YYNGEE. CDR3 size: 16 residues.

The chain is built from TRBV27 and TRBJ2-3; D ambiguous. This CDR3 region has 13 residues. With 4 bases removed from V and 4 bases from J, the gap between germline ends came to 9 bases. Germline CDR1 and CDR2: MNHEY and SMNVEV (reference sequence). This CDR3 reads CASSSTGPDTQYF. The CDR3 coding sequence is TGTGCCAGCAGTTCGACCGGTCCAGATACGCAGTATTTT.

This chain uses TRBV15 with TRBJ1-2; TRBD1 might be the D (5 bases). V gave up 5 bases and J gave up 0 bases, with 13 bases separating them. The V gene's germline CDR1 is LNHNV and CDR2 YYDKDF (reference sequence). This CDR3 is 15 amino acids long. CDR3 sequence reads: CATSRTTVANYGYTF. As DNA, the CDR3 is TGTGCCACCAGCCGGACGACAGTAGCTAACTATGGCTACACCTTC.

The chain employs TRBV5-6 and TRBJ1-1; TRBD1 might be the D (5 bases). Germline CDR1 and CDR2: SGHDT and YYEEEE. The V gene lost 7 bases and the J gene lost 4 bases, with 20 bases spanning the gap. CDR3 length equals 15 residues. This CDR3 is CASAGQLGWGTEAFF. The CDR3 coding sequence is TGTGCCAGCGCTGGACAATTGGGATGGGGCACTGAAGCTTTCTTT.

V gene TRBV6-5 combines with J gene TRBJ2-7; D gene uncertain. The CDR3 totals 14 residues. Trimming cost V 4 bases and J 0 bases, with 10 bases left between them. From germline, CDR1 is MNHEY and CDR2 SVGAGI. The CDR3 DNA reads TGTGCCAGCAGTTCGGCAGTGAGCTCCTACGAGCAGTACTTC. Translated: CASSSAVSSYEQYF.

V is TRBV30 and J is TRBJ2-2, with no clear D. V was shortened by 2 bases and J by 3 bases, with 4 bases between the two germline ends. The CDR3 covers 12 residues. Germline-derived CDR1 and CDR2 are GTSNPN and SVGIG (reference sequence). The CDR3 here is CAWSPHTGELFF. CDR3 sequence (DNA): TGTGCCTGGAGTCCACACACCGGGGAGCTGTTTTTT.

There are a few counts of this clone. The chain links TRBV7-9 to TRBJ2-1, with a possible D match to TRBD1 (7 bases). This CDR3 has 18 amino acids. V was trimmed by 5 bases and J by 0 bases, leaving 20 bases between them. CDR1 and CDR2 (germline): SEHNR, FQNEAQ (reference sequence). This CDR3 reads CASSVRGGGDSSYNEQFF. The CDR3 nucleotides are TGTGCCAGCAGCGTCCGAGGGGGCGGGGATAGCTCCTACAATGAGCAGTTCTTC. The full variable domain, completed using reference TRBV7-9 and TRBJ2-1, is DTGVSQNPRHKITKRGQNVTFRCDPISEHNRLYWYRQTLGQGPEFLTYFQNEAQLEKSRLLSDRFSAERPKGSFSTLEIQRTEQGDSAMYLCASSVRGGGDSSYNEQFFGPGTRLTVL.

The genes are TRBV11-2 and TRBJ2-3; D is unclear. This CDR3 spans 12 amino acids. CDR1 is SGHAT and CDR2 is FQNNGV in the germline V gene. With 5 bases removed from V and 1 base from J, the gap between germline ends came to 4 bases. The DNA of the CDR3 is TGTGCCAGCAGCCGCGGCACAGATACGCAGTATTTT. It translates to CASSRGTDTQYF. The full variable domain, its missing parts supplied by reference TRBV11-2 and TRBJ2-3, is EAGVAQSPRYKIIEKRQSVAFWCNPISGHATLYWYQQILGQGPKLLIQFQNNGVVDDSQLPKDRFSAERLKGVDSTLKIQPAKLEDSAVYLCASSRGTDTQYFGPGTRLTVL.